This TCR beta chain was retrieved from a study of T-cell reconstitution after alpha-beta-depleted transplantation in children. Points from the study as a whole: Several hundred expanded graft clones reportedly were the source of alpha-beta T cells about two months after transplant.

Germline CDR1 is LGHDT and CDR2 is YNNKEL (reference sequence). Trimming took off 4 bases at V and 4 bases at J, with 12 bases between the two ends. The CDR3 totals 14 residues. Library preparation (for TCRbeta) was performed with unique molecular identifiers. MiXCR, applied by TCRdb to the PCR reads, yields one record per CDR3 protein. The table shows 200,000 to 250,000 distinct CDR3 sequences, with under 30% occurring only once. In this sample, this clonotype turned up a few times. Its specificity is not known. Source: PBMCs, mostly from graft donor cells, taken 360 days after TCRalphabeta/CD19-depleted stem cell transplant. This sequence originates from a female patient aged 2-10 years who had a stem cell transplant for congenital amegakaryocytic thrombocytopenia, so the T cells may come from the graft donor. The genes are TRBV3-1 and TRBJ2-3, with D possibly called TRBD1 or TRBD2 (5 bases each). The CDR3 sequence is CASSPTGAADTQYF. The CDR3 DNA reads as TGTGCCAGCAGCCCCACCGGGGCGGCAGATACGCAGTATTTT.